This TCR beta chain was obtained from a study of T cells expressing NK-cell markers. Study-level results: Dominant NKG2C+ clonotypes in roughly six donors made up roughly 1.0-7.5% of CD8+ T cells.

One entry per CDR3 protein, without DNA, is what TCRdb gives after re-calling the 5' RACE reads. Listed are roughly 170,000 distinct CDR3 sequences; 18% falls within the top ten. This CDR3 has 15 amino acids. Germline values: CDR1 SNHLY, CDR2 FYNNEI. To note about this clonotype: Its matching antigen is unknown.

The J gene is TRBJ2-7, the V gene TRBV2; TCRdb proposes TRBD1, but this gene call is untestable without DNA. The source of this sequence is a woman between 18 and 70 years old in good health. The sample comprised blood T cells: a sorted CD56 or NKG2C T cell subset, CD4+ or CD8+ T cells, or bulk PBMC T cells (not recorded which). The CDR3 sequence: CASSEIRGGAYEQYF.